This T cell receptor beta chain was sequenced for a study of graft-versus-host responses after intestinal transplantation. Repertoires were generated with immunoSEQ multiplex PCR, while TCRdb's copy carries only in-frame clones and drops some. The sample lists 25,000 to 30,000 clones, 90% to 95% occurring once. Findings and caveats of the study: Early post-transplant HvG declines tracked with peak circulating GvH clone levels.

Germline CDR1 is MNHEY and CDR2 is SMNVEV (reference sequence). CDR3 size: 17 residues. V shed 2 bases and J shed 3 bases, with 17 bases lying between them. Concerning this clone: Its cognate antigen is unknown.

Sample: PBMCs, taken 18 days after transplant. The sequence was collected from a human patient who received an intestinal transplant, so some T cells may come from the graft donor. The rearrangement joins TRBV27 to TRBJ1-3; a possible D gene is TRBD1 (5 bases). This chain's CDR3 is CASSLTPPGTGGNTIYF. The CDR3 DNA follows: TGTGCCAGCAGTTTAACCCCCCCAGGGACGGGTGGAAACACCATATATTTT.